This section outlines one T cell receptor beta chain sequence together with its context. Its antigen is still unknown. The data belong to a study of T cell repertoires in cytomegalovirus infection. Study background: Selected CMV epitopes included recently identified HLA-C-restricted ones as well as well-studied HLA-B-restricted ones. Matching HLA type, along with CMV infection, was indicated by public TCR beta signatures.

The CDR3 totals 13 residues. V was pared by 0 bases and J by 7 bases, with 6 bases between. CDR1 is LGHNA and CDR2 is YSLEER in the germline V gene. Each CDR3 protein is one row after TCRdb ran MiXCR on the reads. This sample carries roughly 500,000 distinct CDR3 sequences, more than 30% of them seen once, and the ten largest clones take roughly a sixth. Study conclusions and caveats: Using cumulative public TCR beta family frequency, the authors identified those who carried CMV together with the relevant HLA. Dominating the ex vivo response were TCR beta clonotypes that were CMV-specific and HLA-C-restricted.

This rearrangement joins TRBV4-3 to TRBJ2-2; D ambiguous. Material: cultured PBMCs, obtained from culture after CMV antigen stimulation. The sequence was collected from a human donor in good health (CMV status not recorded). Some clones in this sample may be carry-over from other donors' samples. The CDR3 sequence is CASSQDLYGELFF. The CDR3 DNA is TGCGCCAGCAGCCAAGATCTGTACGGGGAGCTGTTTTTT.